The T cell receptor (beta chain) under discussion was sequenced for a study of response to subunit inactivated influenza vaccine. TCRdb re-called the RT-PCR reads through MiXCR, storing one row per CDR3 protein. Counted here are around 710,000 distinct CDR3 sequences, over 11% occurring once; the ten biggest clones make up approximately 7%. The germline CDR1 and CDR2 sequences are SNHLY and FYNNEI. This CDR3 is 14 amino acids long. The junction had 5 bases not matched to a gene; V was cut back by 3 bases and J by 6 bases. The chain combines TRBV2 with TRBJ2-3, with 8 bases matching TRBD1. The sequence came from a man aged 45 to 65 who received an inactivated influenza vaccine. The material was PBMCs from blood, obtained about 14 days before vaccination. CDR3 DNA: TGTGCCAGCAGTGACCCCCAGGGGGCGGATACGCAGTATTTT. As protein: CASSDPQGADTQYF.